Presented here are 21 T cell receptor beta chains from one specimen sequenced in a study of Ad26.COV2.S vaccination and SARS-CoV-2 variants. The treatment: some 20 received Ad26.COV2.S at low or high dose, single or two shots; 5 received placebo; per-sample allocation not given. Sampling occurred on day 63 after the first vaccine or placebo injection. Using immunoSEQ multiplex PCR, the repertoire was profiled, and TCRdb retains in-frame clones only, with some absent. The sample lists just over 350,000 clones; roughly 81% were seen once. The sequencing used peripheral blood, collected in a trial of Ad26.COV2.S vaccine versus placebo. The origin of the receptors is a person between 18 and 65 years old who received the Ad26.COV2.S COVID-19 vaccine or a placebo.

In DNA form, the CDR3 reads TGTGCCAGCAGTTACTCGGCTAGTAATGAGCAGTTCTTC. Translating it yields CASSYSASNEQFF. The chain employs TRBV6-2 or TRBV6-3 and TRBJ2-1; no clear D gene. Germline V gene sequence: CDR1 MNHEY, CDR2 SVGEGT. The CDR3 covers 13 residues. Trimming left V 0 bases short and J 7 bases short, with 7 bases between.

The chain recombines TRBV15 with TRBJ1-5; D remains unclear. The germline V gene encodes CDR1 LNHNV and CDR2 YYDKDF (reference sequence). Trimming removed 7 bases at V and 0 bases at J, with 10 bases between. This CDR3 region has 14 residues. CDR3 amino acids: CATKAPDSNQPQHF. As DNA, the CDR3 is TGTGCCACCAAGGCCCCCGATAGCAATCAGCCCCAGCATTTT.

About this clone itself: This sample also contains other DNA sequences that code for the same CDR3. V is TRBV7-9 and J is TRBJ2-7, with 8 bases identical to TRBD2. This CDR3 is 14 amino acids long. CDR1 is SEHNR and CDR2 is FQNEAQ in the germline V gene (reference sequence). J lost 2 bases, V lost 3 bases, and 3 bases had no gene match. DNA for the CDR3: TGTGCCAGCAGCTTGGCGGGGGGCCCCTACGAGCAGTACTTC. Protein sequence: CASSLAGGPYEQYF.

The rearrangement links TRBV28 to TRBJ2-5, with a possible D match to TRBD1 (5 bases). The CDR3 runs to 15 residues. Trimming removed 6 bases at V and 2 bases at J, with 16 bases between. CDR1 and CDR2 (germline): MDHEN, SYDVKM. The DNA of the CDR3 is TGTGCCAGCAGCCGTGCAGGGCTCCGACAAGAGACCCAGTACTTC. As protein: CASSRAGLRQETQYF.

This rearrangement joins TRBV3-1 (or the pseudogene TRBV3-2) to TRBJ2-2; D is possibly TRBD2 (6 bases). CDR3 length: 16 amino acids. Germline V gives CDR1 LGHDT, CDR2 YNNKEL (reference sequence). The germline V and J ends were trimmed by 6 bases and 2 bases, with 16 bases remaining between them. The DNA of the CDR3 is TGTGCCAGCAGTCGGGGACTCCCCTCCAACACCGGGGAGCTGTTTTTT. Encoded protein: CASSRGLPSNTGELFF.

The rearrangement joins TRBV30 to TRBJ1-2; D may be TRBD1 (5 bases). V was cut by 2 bases and J by 8 bases, with 15 bases left in between. This CDR3 comprises 13 residues. Germline CDR1 GTSNPN, CDR2 SVGIG (reference sequence). CDR3 bases: TGTGCCTGGAGTTCCGGGAGGGGCGGAGGCTACACCTTC. Translated: CAWSSGRGGGYTF.

This chain uses TRBV30 with TRBJ2-2; possibly TRBD2 for D (5 bases). CDR1 is GTSNPN and CDR2 is SVGIG in the germline V gene (reference sequence). Trimming pared 3 bases from V and 0 bases from J, leaving 11 bases between. There are 15 residues in the CDR3. DNA of the CDR3: TGTGCCTGGAGGCTGCCCGGGACGAACACCGGGGAGCTGTTTTTT. It translates to CAWRLPGTNTGELFF.

The chain combines TRBV20-1 with TRBJ1-6, with 9 bases identical to TRBD1. CDR3 size: 17 residues. V was clipped by 3 bases and J by 3 bases; unmatched bases: 9. Germline CDR1 is DFQATT and CDR2 is SNEGSKA (reference sequence). CDR3 DNA sequence: TGCAGTGCTAGTCCCACCCCGGGACAGGGCTATAATTCACCCCTCCACTTT. Its translation: CSASPTPGQGYNSPLHF.

J is TRBJ1-3 and V is TRBV6-5; possibly TRBD1 for D (6 bases). Germline assignment: CDR1 MNHEY and CDR2 SVGAGI. Trimming shortened V by 6 bases and J by 3 bases, and 15 bases separated the two germline ends. The CDR3 is 15 amino acids. The CDR3 here is CASSGRGGFGNTIYF. The DNA of the CDR3 is TGTGCCAGCAGCGGAAGAGGGGGGTTTGGAAACACCATATATTTT.

The V and J genes are TRBV12-5 and TRBJ1-3; the D gene is possibly TRBD1 (5 bases). Germline assignment: CDR1 LGHNT and CDR2 FRNRAP. This CDR3 spans 16 amino acids. The germline V and J ends were trimmed by 2 bases and 0 bases, with 11 bases remaining between them. The CDR3 reads CASGLRSGLSGNTIYF. The CDR3 region has the DNA TGTGCTAGTGGTTTGCGGTCAGGGCTCTCTGGAAACACCATATATTTT.

The CDR3 DNA reads TGTGCCAGCAGCTTCCGTCTCGGACGGTCTTATGAAAAACTGTTTTTT. Its translation is CASSFRLGRSYEKLFF. This chain uses TRBV7-2 with TRBJ1-4; no reliable D call. Germline V lookup: CDR1 SGHTA, CDR2 FQGNSA. The CDR3 is 16 residues long. V lost 3 bases, J lost 6 bases, and 17 bases lay in between. The whole variable domain, remainder taken from reference TRBV7-2 and TRBJ1-4, is GAGVSQSPSNKVTEKGKDVELRCDPISGHTALYWYRQSLGQGLEFLIYFQGNSAPDKSGLPSDRFSAERTGGSVSTLTIQRTQQEDSAVYLCASSFRLGRSYEKLFFGSGTQLSVL.

Of note for this clone: The same CDR3 arises from other DNA sequences in this sample as well. This sequence joins TRBV5-1 and TRBJ2-7, with unresolved D. The CDR3 is 14 amino acids. V was trimmed by 0 bases and J by 0 bases, leaving 7 bases between them. Germline V CDR1 and CDR2: SGHRS, YFSETQ. The CDR3 DNA follows: TGCGCCAGCAGCTTGGCCGGCTCCTCCTACGAGCAGTACTTC. Protein product: CASSLAGSSYEQYF.

The chain joins TRBV4-3 to TRBJ2-3, with 11 bases matching TRBD1. CDR1 is LGHNA, CDR2 YSLEER, per germline. The V segment lost 0 bases and the J segment 7 bases; nucleotides outside the gene matches: 9. The CDR3 totals 17 residues. The CDR3: CASSQEWIGQGAYTQYF. The CDR3 DNA reads as TGCGCCAGCAGCCAAGAATGGATTGGACAGGGGGCTTATACGCAGTATTTT.

The rearrangement links TRBV18 to TRBJ2-5; D unclear. CDR1 and CDR2 (germline): KGHSH, LQKENI. V dropped 1 base and J dropped 1 base, with 4 bases sitting between them. The length of the CDR3 is 13 residues. The CDR3 spells CASSPRRQETQYF. In nucleotides, the CDR3 is TGTGCCAGCTCACCACGTCGCCAAGAGACCCAGTACTTC.

This clone was recorded a few times. The V gene is TRBV6-2 or TRBV6-3, the J gene TRBJ2-5; 8 bases map to TRBD1. This CDR3 has 16 residues. With 2 bases clipped from V and 0 bases from J, the junction kept 5 bases outside the gene matches. Germline CDR1 MNHEY, CDR2 SVGEGT. The CDR3 protein is CASSYPTTGDQETQYF. CDR3 nucleotide sequence: TGTGCCAGCAGTTACCCCACGACAGGGGACCAAGAGACCCAGTACTTC.

The V and J genes are TRBV5-8 and TRBJ2-7, with D possibly being TRBD1 (6 bases). The germline gives CDR1 SGHTS, CDR2 YDEGEE. The CDR3 is 15 residues long. V gave up 0 bases and J gave up 4 bases, with 14 bases separating them. CDR3 DNA: TGTGCCAGCAGCTTGGAGTTCGGGACACATTACGAGCAGTACTTC. Encoded protein: CASSLEFGTHYEQYF. Supplemented by reference TRBV5-8 and TRBJ2-7, the full variable domain reads EAGVTQSPTHLIKTRGQQATLRCSPISGHTSVYWYQQALGLGLQFLLWYDEGEERNRGNFPPRFSGRQFPNYSSELNVNALELEDSALYLCASSLEFGTHYEQYFGPGTRLTVT.

This rearrangement joins TRBV19 to TRBJ2-7; 8 bases fit TRBD1. The CDR3 is 14 residues long. CDR1 is LNHDA and CDR2 is SQIVND in the germline V gene (reference sequence). V was pared by 1 base and J by 5 bases, with 4 bases of the junction left unmatched. CDR3 loop: CASSIGTGTDEQYF. The CDR3, as DNA: TGTGCCAGTAGTATAGGGACAGGGACGGACGAGCAGTACTTC.

V gene TRBV23-1 combines with J gene TRBJ1-5, with 12 bases identical to TRBD1. TRBV23-1 is known as an ORF, though its function is uncertain. V was pared by 4 bases and J by 5 bases, with 18 bases of the junction left unmatched. The CDR3 runs to 20 residues. The CDR3 is CASSRQHRDRGPGGDQPQHF. The CDR3 nucleotides read TGCGCCAGCAGTCGCCAACACCGGGACAGGGGGCCGGGGGGCGATCAGCCCCAGCATTTT.

The gene calls are TRBV2 and TRBJ1-4; no reliable D call. Trimming cost V 6 bases and J 7 bases, with 6 bases left between them. Germline V gives CDR1 SNHLY, CDR2 FYNNEI. This CDR3 has 11 residues. CDR3 loop: CASRGGEKLFF. The CDR3 coding sequence is TGTGCCAGCAGGGGAGGTGAAAAACTGTTTTTT.

This clone has a single count. The J gene is TRBJ1-3, the V gene TRBV5-4; a weak D match, TRBD1 (6 bases). CDR1 is SGHNT, CDR2 YYREEE, per germline (reference sequence). The CDR3 consists of 15 residues. Trimming took 3 bases from V and 0 from J, leaving 10 bases between them. The CDR3 DNA is TGTGCCAGCAGCTCCCAGGGGAGCTCTGGAAACACCATATATTTT. This sequence encodes CASSSQGSSGNTIYF.

This rearrangement joins TRBV6-6 to TRBJ2-7; D remains ambiguous. Trimming cost V 5 bases and J 2 bases, with 13 bases left between them. The CDR3 has 14 amino acids. CDR1 MNHNY and CDR2 SVGAGI come from the germline V gene (reference sequence). The CDR3 DNA sequence: TGTGCCAGCAGTCCAACGGTCTCCACCTACGAGCAGTACTTC. Translated, it gives CASSPTVSTYEQYF.